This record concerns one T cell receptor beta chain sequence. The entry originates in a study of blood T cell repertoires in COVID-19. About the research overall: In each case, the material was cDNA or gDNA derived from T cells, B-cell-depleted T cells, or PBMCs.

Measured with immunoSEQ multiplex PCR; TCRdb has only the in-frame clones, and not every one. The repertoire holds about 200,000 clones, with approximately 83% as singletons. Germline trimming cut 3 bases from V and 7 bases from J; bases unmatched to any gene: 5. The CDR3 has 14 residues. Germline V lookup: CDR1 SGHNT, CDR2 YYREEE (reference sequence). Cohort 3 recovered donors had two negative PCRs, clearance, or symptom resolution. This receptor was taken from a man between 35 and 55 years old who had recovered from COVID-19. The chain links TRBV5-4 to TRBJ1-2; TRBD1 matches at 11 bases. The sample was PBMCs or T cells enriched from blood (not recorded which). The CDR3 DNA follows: TGTGCCAGCAGCTCGGACAGGGGGCGCGTTGGCTACACCTTC. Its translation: CASSSDRGRVGYTF.